This TCR beta chain was captured by sequencing in a study of metastatic and nonmetastatic thyroid tumors. Study overall: From malignant and benign thyroid patients, repertoires in blood and in tumor or nodule tissue were compared.

This clone ranks as large. The antigen is not known. Overall study findings and caveats: Within blood and tumor, benign nodules reportedly had significantly lower TCR beta diversity than malignant thyroid tumors did.

Patients were all untreated before their thyroid surgery. TCRdb reanalyzed the PCR reads via MiXCR. The sample lists around 3,000 clones, more than 30% occurring once. The CDR3 runs to 16 residues. Germline V gene sequence: CDR1 SGHTA, CDR2 FQGTGA. The V end lost 4 bases, the J end lost 8 bases, and 21 bases lay between the germline ends. The gene calls are TRBV7-3 and TRBJ2-1; D perhaps matches TRBD2 (6 bases). This TCR was recovered from a female donor with papillary thyroid cancer or a benign thyroid nodule (not recorded which). Some clones in this sample may be carry-over from other donors' samples. Source material: tumor tissue. CDR3 nucleotides: TGTGCCAGCAGCTACACCCCGGGACTGGGTACACATGAGCAGTTCTTC. It is translated as CASSYTPGLGTHEQFF. The full variable domain, in which reference TRBV7-3 and TRBJ2-1 provide the parts outside the CDR3, is GAGVSQTPSNKVTEKGKYVELRCDPISGHTALYWYRQSLGQGPEFLIYFQGTGAADDSGLPNDRFFAVRPEGSVSTLKIQRTERGDSAVYLCASSYTPGLGTHEQFFGPGTRLTVL.